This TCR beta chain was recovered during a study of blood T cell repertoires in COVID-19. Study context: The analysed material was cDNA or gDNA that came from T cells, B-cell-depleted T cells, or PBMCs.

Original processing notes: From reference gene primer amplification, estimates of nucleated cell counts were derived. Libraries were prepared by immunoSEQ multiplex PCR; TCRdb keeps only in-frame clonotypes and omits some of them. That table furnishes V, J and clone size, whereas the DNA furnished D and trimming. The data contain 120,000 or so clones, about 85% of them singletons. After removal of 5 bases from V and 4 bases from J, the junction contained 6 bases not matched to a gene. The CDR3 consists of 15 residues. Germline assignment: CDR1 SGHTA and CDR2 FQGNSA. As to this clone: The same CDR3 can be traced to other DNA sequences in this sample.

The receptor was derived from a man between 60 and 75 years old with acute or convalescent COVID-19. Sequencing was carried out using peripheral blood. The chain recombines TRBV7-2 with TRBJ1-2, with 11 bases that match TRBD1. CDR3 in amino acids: CASSPRTGGRYGYTF. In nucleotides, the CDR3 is TGTGCCAGCAGCCCCCGGACAGGGGGCCGCTATGGCTACACCTTC.